This paragraph covers one TCR beta chain sequence. The antigen remains unidentified. This record comes from a study of CD8+ T cells in alopecia areata. Overall study context: Patients took tofacitinib for 6 to 18 months, followed by 6 drug-free months. Study results and caveats: Tofacitinib yielded significantly lower scalp clonality and fewer expanded CD8+ clones among the top 100.

The J segment lost 0 bases and the V segment lost 6 bases, leaving 11 bases of the junction unmatched. The CDR3 spans 16 residues. Germline loops: CDR1 SEHNR, CDR2 FQNEAQ (reference sequence). Treatment reported: oral pan-JAK inhibitor, 5-10 mg twice daily. Extracted RNA was reverse transcribed, and the resulting cDNA served as sequencing template. Measured with immunoSEQ multiplex PCR; TCRdb has only the in-frame clones, and not every one. Among some 110,000 clones listed, 50% to 75% were seen once. The chain couples TRBV7-9 to TRBJ2-7; TRBD2 matches 7 bases. Material: CD8+ T cells sorted from blood, obtained at week 24, from a patient treated with tofacitinib. This TCR derives from a human donor with alopecia areata. The CDR3, as DNA: TGTGCCAGCAGTTCTGACGTAGGCGGGAGCTCCTACGAGCAGTACTTC. This gives the protein CASSSDVGGSSYEQYF.